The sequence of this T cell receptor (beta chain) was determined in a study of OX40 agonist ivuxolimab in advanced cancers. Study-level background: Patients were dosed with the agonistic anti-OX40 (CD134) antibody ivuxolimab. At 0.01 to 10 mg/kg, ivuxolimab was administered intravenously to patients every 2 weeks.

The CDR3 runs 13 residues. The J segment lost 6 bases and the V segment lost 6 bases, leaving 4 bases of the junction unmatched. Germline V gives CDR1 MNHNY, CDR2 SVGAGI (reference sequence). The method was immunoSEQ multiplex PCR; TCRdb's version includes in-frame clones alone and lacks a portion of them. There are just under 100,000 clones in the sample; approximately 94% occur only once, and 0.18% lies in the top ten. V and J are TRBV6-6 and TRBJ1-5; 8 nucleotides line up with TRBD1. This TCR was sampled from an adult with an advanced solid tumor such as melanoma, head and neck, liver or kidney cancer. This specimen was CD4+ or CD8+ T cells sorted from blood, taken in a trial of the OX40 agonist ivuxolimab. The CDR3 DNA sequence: TGTGCCAGCAGACCGGGACAGGTTCAGCCCCAGCATTTT. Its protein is CASRPGQVQPQHF.